This T cell receptor (beta chain) was found in a study of PD-1 blockade in mismatch repair-deficient tumors. Study-level background: Enrolled about 2013-2016, patients had progressing, pretreated mismatch repair-deficient cancers of about a dozen types. Findings and limits, study-wide: After pembrolizumab, tumor-resident clones rose rapidly, then generally contracted before radiologic responses.

This table comes from immunoSEQ multiplex PCR, and its TCRdb copy is limited to in-frame clones, with some not included. The sample has roughly 79,000 clones; about four fifths are singletons. Mismatch repair deficiency was confirmed in all patients, by PCR or immunohistochemistry. With regard to this clone: Its antigen is not known. Sequence at one end of the junction differs from germline and may be a read error.

The receptor's source is an adult with mismatch repair-deficient cancer. Sequences were derived from peripheral blood, sampled 44 weeks after starting pembrolizumab.

The chain's CDR3 is CASSPRTGANTGELFF. The CDR3 DNA sequence: TGCGCCAGCAGCCCCCGGACAGGGGCGAATACCGGGGAGCTGTTTTTT. The chain is built from TRBV5-1 and TRBJ2-2, with TRBD1 identical over 9 bases. Germline V gene lookup returns CDR1 SGHRS and CDR2 YFSETQ. The CDR3 extends over 16 amino acids.